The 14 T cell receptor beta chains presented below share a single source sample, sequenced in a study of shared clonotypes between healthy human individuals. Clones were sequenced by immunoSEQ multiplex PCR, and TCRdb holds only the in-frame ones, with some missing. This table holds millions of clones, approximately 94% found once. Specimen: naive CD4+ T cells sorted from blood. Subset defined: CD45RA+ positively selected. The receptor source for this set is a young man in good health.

The CDR3 sequence: CASSGPDNYEQYF. DNA of the CDR3: TGTGCCAGCAGCGGCCCGGACAACTACGAGCAGTACTTC. The chain has TRBV7-2 and TRBJ2-7; D is possibly TRBD1 (5 bases). Between the trimmed V and J ends, which lost 5 bases and 3 bases, there was a span of 11 bases. CDR1 is SGHTA, CDR2 FQGNSA, per germline. CDR3 length: 13 amino acids.

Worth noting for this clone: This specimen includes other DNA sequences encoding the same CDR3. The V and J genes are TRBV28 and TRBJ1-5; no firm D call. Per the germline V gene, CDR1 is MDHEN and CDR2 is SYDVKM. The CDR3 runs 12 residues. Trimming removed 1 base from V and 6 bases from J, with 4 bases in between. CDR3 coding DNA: TGTGCCAGCAGTTTATCAGTTCAGCCCCAGCATTTT. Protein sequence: CASSLSVQPQHF.

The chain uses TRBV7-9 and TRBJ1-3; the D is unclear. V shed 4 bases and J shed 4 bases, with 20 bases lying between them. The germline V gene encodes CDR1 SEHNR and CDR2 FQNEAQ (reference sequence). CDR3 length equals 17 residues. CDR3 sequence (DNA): TGTGCCAGCAGCTCAGGCCCGGGCCTTCGGCAAGGAAACACCATATATTTT. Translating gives CASSSGPGLRQGNTIYF.

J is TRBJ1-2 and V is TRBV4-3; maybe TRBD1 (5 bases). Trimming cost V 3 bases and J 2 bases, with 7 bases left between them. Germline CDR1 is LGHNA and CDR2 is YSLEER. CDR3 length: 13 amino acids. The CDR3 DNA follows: TGCGCCAGCAGCCAGAACAGGAACTATGGCTACACCTTC. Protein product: CASSQNRNYGYTF.

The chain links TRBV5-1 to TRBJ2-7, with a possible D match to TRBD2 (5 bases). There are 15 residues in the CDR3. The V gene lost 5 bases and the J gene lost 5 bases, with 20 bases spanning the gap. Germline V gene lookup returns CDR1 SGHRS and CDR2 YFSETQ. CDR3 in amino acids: CASSYRGPLRDEQYF. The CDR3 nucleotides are TGCGCCAGCAGTTACCGAGGGCCTCTCCGGGACGAGCAGTACTTC.

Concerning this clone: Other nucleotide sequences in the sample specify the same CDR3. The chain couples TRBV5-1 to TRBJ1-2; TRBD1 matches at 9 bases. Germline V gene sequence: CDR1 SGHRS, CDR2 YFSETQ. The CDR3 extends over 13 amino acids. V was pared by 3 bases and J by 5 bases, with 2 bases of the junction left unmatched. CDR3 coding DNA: TGCGCCAGCAGCTCGGGACAGGGTTATGGCTACACCTTC. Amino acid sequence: CASSSGQGYGYTF.

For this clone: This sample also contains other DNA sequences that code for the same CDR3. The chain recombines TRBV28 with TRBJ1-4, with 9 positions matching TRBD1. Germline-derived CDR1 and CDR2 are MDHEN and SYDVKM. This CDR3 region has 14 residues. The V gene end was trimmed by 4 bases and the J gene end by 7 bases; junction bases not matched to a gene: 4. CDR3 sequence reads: CASSSGQGTEKLFF. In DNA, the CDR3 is TGTGCCAGCAGTTCGGGACAGGGAACTGAAAAACTGTTTTTT. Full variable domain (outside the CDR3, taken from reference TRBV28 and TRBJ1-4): DVKVTQSSRYLVKRTGEKVFLECVQDMDHENMFWYRQDPGLGLRLIYFSYDVKMKEKGDIPEGYSVSREKKERFSLILESASTNQTSMYLCASSSGQGTEKLFFGSGTQLSVL.

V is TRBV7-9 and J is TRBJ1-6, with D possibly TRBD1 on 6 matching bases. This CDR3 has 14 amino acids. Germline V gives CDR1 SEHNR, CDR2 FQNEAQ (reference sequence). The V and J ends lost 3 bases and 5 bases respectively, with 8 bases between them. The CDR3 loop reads CASSLGADNSPLHF. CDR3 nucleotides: TGTGCCAGCAGCTTGGGGGCCGATAATTCACCCCTCCACTTT.

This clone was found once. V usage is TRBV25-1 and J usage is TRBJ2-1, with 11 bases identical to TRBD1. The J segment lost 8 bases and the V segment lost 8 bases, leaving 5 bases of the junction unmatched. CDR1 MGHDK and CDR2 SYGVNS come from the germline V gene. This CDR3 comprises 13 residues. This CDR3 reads CASGTGGRDEQFF. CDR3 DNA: TGTGCCAGCGGGACAGGGGGAAGGGATGAGCAGTTCTTC.

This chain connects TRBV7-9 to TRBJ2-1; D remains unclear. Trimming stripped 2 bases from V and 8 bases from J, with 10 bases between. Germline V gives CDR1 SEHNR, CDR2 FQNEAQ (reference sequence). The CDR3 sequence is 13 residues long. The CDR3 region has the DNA TGTGCCAGCAGCTTAAAAATGCCAGATGAGCAGTTCTTC. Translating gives CASSLKMPDEQFF.

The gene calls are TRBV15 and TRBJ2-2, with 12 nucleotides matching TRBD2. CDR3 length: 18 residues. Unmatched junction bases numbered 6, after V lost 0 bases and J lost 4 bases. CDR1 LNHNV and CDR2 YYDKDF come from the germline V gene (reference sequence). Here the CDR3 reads CATSRELAGGSITGELFF. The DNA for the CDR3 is TGTGCCACCAGCAGAGAACTAGCGGGAGGAAGTATCACCGGGGAGCTGTTTTTT.

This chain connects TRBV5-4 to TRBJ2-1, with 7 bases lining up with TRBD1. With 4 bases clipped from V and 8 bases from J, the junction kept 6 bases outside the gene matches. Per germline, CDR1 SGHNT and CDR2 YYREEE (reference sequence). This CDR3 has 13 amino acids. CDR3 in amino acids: CASSDVTGHEQFF. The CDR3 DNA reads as TGTGCCAGCAGCGATGTGACAGGGCATGAGCAGTTCTTC.

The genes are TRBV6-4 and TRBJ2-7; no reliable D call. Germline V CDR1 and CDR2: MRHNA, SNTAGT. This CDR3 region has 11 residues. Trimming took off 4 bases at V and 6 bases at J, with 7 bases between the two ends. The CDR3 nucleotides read TGTGCCAGCAGTGCGAGCCGCGAGCAGTACTTC. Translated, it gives CASSASREQYF.

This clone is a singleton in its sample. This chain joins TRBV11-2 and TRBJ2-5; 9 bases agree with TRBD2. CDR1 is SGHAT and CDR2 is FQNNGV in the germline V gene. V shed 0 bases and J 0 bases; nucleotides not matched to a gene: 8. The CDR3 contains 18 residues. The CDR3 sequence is CASSLDWLAGPNQETQYF. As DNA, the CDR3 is TGTGCCAGCAGCTTAGATTGGCTAGCGGGACCTAACCAAGAGACCCAGTACTTC.